Here is one T cell receptor beta chain with its context. What it binds is unknown. These data are taken from a study of shared clonotypes between healthy human individuals. Findings and limits, study-wide: Donor clonotype sharing was expected to depend on sequencing depth.

Germline V gene lookup returns CDR1 MNHEY and CDR2 SVGAGI. This CDR3 contains 14 residues. The V end was cut by 6 bases, the J end by 3 bases, with 15 bases between. Once extracted for a subset, genomic DNA was divided evenly among several immunoSEQ plates. Only in-frame clones appear in the TCRdb table, and some are missing; sequencing was by immunoSEQ multiplex PCR. The sample has some 1,600,000 clones, 95% to 99% seen once. The sample was naive CD4+ T cells sorted from blood. Regarding subset: CD45RA+ positively selected. This rearrangement joins TRBV6-5 to TRBJ2-7; perhaps TRBD2 as D (5 bases). The TCR was taken from a man between 25 and 39 years old in good health. The DNA for the CDR3 is TGTGCCAGCAGCCCCGTAAGCGGAAACTACGAGCAGTACTTC. Amino acid sequence: CASSPVSGNYEQYF.